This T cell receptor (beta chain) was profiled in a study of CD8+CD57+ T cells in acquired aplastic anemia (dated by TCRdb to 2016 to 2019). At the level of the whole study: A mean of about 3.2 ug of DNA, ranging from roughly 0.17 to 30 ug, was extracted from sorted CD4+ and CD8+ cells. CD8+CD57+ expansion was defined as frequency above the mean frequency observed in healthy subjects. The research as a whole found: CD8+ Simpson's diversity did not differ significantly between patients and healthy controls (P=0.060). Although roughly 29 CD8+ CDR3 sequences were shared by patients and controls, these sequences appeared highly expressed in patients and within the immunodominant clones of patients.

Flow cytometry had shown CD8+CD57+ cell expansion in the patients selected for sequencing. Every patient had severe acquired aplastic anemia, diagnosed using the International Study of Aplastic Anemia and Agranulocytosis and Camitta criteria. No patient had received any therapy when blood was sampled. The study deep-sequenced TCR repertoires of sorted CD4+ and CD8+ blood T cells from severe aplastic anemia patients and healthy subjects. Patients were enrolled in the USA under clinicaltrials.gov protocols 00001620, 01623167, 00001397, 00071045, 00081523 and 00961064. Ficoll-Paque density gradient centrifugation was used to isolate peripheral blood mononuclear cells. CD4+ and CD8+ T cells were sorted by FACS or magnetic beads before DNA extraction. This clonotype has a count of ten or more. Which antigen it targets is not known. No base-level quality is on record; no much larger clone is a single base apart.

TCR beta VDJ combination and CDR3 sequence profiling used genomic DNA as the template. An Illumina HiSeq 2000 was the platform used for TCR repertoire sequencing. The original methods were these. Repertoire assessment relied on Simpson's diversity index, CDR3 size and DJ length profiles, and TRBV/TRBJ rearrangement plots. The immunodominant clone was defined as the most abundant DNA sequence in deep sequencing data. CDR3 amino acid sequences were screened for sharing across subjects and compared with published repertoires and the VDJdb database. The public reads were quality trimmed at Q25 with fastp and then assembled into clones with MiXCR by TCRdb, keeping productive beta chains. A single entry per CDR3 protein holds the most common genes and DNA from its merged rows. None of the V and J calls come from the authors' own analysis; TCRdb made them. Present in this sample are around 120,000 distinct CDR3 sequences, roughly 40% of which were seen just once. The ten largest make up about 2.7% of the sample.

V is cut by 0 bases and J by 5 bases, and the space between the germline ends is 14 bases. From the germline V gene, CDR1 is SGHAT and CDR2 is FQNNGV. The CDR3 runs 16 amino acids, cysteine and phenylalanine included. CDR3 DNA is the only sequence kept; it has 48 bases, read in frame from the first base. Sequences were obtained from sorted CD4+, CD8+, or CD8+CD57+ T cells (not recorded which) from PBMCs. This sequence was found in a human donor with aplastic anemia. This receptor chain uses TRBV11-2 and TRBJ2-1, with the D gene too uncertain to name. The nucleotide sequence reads TGTGCCAGCAGCTTAGAAATAGTGGTTGGGGACAATGAGCAGTTCTTC. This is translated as CASSLEIVVGDNEQFF.